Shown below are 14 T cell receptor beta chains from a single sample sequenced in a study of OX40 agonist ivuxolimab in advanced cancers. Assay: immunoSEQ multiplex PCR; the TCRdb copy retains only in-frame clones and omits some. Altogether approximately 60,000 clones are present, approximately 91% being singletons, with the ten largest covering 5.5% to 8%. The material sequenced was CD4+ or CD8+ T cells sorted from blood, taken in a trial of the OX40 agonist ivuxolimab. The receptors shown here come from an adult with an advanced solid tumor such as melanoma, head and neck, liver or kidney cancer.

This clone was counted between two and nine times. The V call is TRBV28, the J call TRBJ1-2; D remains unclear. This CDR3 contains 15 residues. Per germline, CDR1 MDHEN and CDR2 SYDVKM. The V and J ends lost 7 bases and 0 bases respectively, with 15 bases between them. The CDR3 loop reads CASKEGSLANYGYTF. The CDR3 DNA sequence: TGTGCCAGCAAGGAGGGCAGCTTAGCTAACTATGGCTACACCTTC.

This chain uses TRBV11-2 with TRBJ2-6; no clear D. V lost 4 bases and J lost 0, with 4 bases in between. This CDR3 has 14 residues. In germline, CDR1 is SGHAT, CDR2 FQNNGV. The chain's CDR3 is CASSYSSGANVLTF. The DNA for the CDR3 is TGTGCCAGCAGCTACAGCTCTGGGGCCAACGTCCTGACTTTC. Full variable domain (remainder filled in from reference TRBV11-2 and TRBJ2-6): EAGVAQSPRYKIIEKRQSVAFWCNPISGHATLYWYQQILGQGPKLLIQFQNNGVVDDSQLPKDRFSAERLKGVDSTLKIQPAKLEDSAVYLCASSYSSGANVLTFGAGSRLTVL.

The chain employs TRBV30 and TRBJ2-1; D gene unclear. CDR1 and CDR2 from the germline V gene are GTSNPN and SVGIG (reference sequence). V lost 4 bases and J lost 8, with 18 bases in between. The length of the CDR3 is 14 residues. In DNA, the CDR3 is TGTGCCTGGATGATTCGGATGGGGAAGGATGAGCAGTTCTTC. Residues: CAWMIRMGKDEQFF.

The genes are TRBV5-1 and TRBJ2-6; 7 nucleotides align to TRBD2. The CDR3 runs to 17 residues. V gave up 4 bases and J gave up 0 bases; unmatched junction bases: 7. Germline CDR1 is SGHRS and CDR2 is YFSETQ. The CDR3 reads CASSPGGSFSGANVLTF. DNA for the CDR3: TGCGCCAGCAGCCCCGGGGGGTCTTTCTCTGGGGCCAACGTCCTGACTTTC. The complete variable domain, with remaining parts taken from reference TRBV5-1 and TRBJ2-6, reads KAGVTQTPRYLIKTRGQQVTLSCSPISGHRSVSWYQQTPGQGLQFLFEYFSETQRNKGNFPGRFSGRQFSNSRSEMNVSTLELGDSALYLCASSPGGSFSGANVLTFGAGSRLTVL.

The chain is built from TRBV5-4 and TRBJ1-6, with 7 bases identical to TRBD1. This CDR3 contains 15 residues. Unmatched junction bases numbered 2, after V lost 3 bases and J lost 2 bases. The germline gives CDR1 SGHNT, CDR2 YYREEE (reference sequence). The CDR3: CASSSGTAYNSPLHF. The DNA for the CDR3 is TGTGCCAGCAGCTCCGGGACAGCCTATAATTCACCCCTCCACTTT.

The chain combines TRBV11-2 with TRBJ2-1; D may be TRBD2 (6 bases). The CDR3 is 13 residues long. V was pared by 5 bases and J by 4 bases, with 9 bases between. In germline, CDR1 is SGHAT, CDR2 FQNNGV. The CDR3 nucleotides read TGTGCCAGCAGCGGGGGGACGTACAATGAGCAGTTCTTC. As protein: CASSGGTYNEQFF.

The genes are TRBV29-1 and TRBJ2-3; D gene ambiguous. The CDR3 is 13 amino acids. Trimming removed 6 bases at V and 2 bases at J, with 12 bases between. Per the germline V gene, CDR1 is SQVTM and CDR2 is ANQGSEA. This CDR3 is CSVMWVHTDTQYF. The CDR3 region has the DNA TGCAGCGTGATGTGGGTCCACACAGATACGCAGTATTTT.

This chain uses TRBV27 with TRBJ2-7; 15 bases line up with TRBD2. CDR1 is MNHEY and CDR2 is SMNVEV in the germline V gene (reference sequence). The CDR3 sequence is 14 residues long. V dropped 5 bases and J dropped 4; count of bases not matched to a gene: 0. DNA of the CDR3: TGTGCCAGCAGTGGGACTAGCGGGAGGTACGAGCAGTACTTC. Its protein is CASSGTSGRYEQYF.

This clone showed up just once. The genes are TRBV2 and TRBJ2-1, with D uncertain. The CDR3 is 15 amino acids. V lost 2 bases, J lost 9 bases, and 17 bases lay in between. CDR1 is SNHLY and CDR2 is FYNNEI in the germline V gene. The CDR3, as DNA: TGTGCCAGCAGTGAAACTAAAGGGCTCGCTGGTGAGCAGTTCTTC. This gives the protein CASSETKGLAGEQFF.

CDR3 coding DNA: TGCGCCAGCAGCCTTAGATTTGACAGGCTCAACAATGAGCAGTTCTTC. This sequence encodes CASSLRFDRLNNEQFF. The V gene is TRBV5-1, the J gene TRBJ2-1, with D perhaps matching TRBD1 (6 bases). The V gene lost 4 bases and the J gene lost 5 bases, with 19 bases spanning the gap. CDR1 and CDR2 from the germline V gene are SGHRS and YFSETQ. The CDR3 has 16 residues.

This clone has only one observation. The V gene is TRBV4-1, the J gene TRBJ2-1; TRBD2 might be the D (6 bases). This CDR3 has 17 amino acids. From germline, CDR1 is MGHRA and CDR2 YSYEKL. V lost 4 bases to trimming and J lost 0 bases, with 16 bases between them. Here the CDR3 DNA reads TGCGCCAGCAGCCCCTGGGACTTTTGGAGCTCCTACAATGAGCAGTTCTTC. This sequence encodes CASSPWDFWSSYNEQFF.

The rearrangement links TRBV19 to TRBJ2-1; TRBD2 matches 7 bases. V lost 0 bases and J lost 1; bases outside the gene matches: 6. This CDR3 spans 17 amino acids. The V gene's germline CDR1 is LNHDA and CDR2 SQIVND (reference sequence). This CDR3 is CASSIEGARESYNEQFF. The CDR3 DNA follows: TGTGCCAGTAGTATAGAGGGTGCGCGGGAGTCCTACAATGAGCAGTTCTTC. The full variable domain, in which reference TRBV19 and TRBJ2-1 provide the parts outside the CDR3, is DGGITQSPKYLFRKEGQNVTLSCEQNLNHDAMYWYRQDPGQGLRLIYYSQIVNDFQKGDIAEGYSVSREKKESFPLTVTSAQKNPTAFYLCASSIEGARESYNEQFFGPGTRLTVL.

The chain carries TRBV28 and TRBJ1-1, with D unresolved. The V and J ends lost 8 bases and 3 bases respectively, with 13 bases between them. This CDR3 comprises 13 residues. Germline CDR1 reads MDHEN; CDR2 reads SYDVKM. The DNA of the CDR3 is TGTGCCAGCCTCTCCGGGAAGTACACTGAAGCTTTCTTT. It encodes CASLSGKYTEAFF.

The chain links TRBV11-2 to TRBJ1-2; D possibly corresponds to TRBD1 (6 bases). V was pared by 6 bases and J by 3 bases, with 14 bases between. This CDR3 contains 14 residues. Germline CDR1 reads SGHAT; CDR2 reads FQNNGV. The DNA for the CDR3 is TGTGCCAGCAGTTCATTGGGGGCGGACTATGGCTACACCTTC. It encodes CASSSLGADYGYTF.